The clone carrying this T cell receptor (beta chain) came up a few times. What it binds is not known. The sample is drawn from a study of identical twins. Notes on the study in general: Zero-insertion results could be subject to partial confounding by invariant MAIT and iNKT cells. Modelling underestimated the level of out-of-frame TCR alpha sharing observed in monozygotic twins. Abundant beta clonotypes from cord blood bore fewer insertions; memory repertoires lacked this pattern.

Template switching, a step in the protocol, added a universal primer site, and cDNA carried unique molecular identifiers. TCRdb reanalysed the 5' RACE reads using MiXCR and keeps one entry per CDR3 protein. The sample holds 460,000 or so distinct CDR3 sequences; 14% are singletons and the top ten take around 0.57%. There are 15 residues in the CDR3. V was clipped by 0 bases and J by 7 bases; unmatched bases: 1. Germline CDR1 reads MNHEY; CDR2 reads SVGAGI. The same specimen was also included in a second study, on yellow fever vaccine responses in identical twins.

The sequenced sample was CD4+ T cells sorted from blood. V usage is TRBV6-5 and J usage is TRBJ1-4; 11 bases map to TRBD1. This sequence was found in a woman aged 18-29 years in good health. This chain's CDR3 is CASSYSGTGGEKLFF. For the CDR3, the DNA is TGTGCCAGCAGTTACTCCGGGACAGGGGGTGAAAAACTGTTTTTT.